These T cell receptor beta chains were read from a single sample in a study of cytomegalovirus exposure and HLA in healthy donors. Clones were sequenced by immunoSEQ multiplex PCR, and TCRdb holds only the in-frame ones, with some missing. Among 230,000 or so clones listed, around 88% were seen once. The sequenced sample was PBMCs. These receptors all stem from a young woman in good health and CMV-seronegative. Each CDR3 is given with its conserved first and last residue. The D gene is left open where the match is weak. The listing skips clone size in some rows; elsewhere it reads once, few, many or a size class.

-,-,TRBJ2-1,TRBV30,TGTGCCTGGAAGGCTCGGGGGGCGGGAGCGTACAATGAGCAGTTCTTC,CAWKARGAGAYNEQFF
TRBD2,-,TRBJ2-1,TRBV28,TGTGCCAGCAGTCCCCCTTCAGGAGGGACTAGCGGGAGGAGTGAGCAGTTCTTC,CASSPPSGGTSGRSEQFF
-,-,TRBJ2-5,TRBV28,TGTGCCAGCAGTTCCCCCCCTAGGGGAGAGACCCAGTACTTC,CASSSPPRGETQYF
-,-,TRBJ2-7,TRBV6-5,TGTGCCAGCAGTTACCGTGCCTACGAGCAGTACTTC,CASSYRAYEQYF
TRBD1,-,TRBJ2-7,TRBV5-4,TGTGCCAGCAGCTCCGGGACAGGACTCGAGCAGTACTTC,CASSSGTGLEQYF
-,-,TRBJ2-2,TRBV10-3,TGTGCCATCCACGGGGGGCCGCCGGGGAACACCGGGGAGCTGTTTTTT,CAIHGGPPGNTGELFF
TRBD2,once,TRBJ2-1,TRBV9,TGTGCCAGCAGCGTAGACCAGCGGGGGTCCTACAATGAGCAGTTCTTC,CASSVDQRGSYNEQFF
TRBD1,-,TRBJ1-5,TRBV18,TGTGCCAGCTCTCAAAACAGGGGCGGGCAGCCCCAGCATTTT,CASSQNRGGQPQHF
-,-,TRBJ1-3,TRBV4-1,TGCGCCAGCAGCCCCCAGACAGTAACCTCTGGAAACACCATATATTTT,CASSPQTVTSGNTIYF
-,-,TRBJ1-5,TRBV27,TGTGCCAGCAGTCCACAGGGTTTTGAGCTGCCCCAGCATTTT,CASSPQGFELPQHF
TRBD1,few,TRBJ1-1,TRBV10-3,TGTGCCAGCAGGGACAGCTGGAACACTGAAGCTTTCTTT,CASRDSWNTEAFF
TRBD2,-,TRBJ2-7,TRBV7-9,TGTGCCATAACGGGACTAGCGGAAGAGCAGTACTTC,CAITGLAEEQYF
-,-,TRBJ2-3,TRBV6-6,TGTGCCAGCAGTAAACTAGGGGATACGCAGTATTTT,CASSKLGDTQYF
-,-,TRBJ1-1,TRBV27,TGTGCCAGCAGTCGGGGATGGGACACTGAAGCTTTCTTT,CASSRGWDTEAFF